The 8 T cell receptor beta chains below were found in one sample sequenced in a study of CD4 and CD8 cells across lung adenocarcinoma regions. Each CDR3 protein is one row after TCRdb ran MiXCR on the PCR reads. The sample has fewer than 10,000 distinct CDR3 sequences, 45% to 65% seen once. The sample taken for sequencing was CD8+ T cells from the center of a lung tumor. These TCRs come from a female donor with lung adenocarcinoma. The CD4 and CD8 labels of this study may be unreliable.

The chain employs TRBV6-5 and TRBJ2-3, with D unresolved. V was pared by 1 base and J by 0 bases, with 5 bases between. The length of the CDR3 is 14 residues. The germline V gene encodes CDR1 MNHEY and CDR2 SVGAGI. This CDR3 is CASSYFDSTDTQYF. The CDR3 region has the DNA TGTGCCAGCAGTTACTTTGATAGCACAGATACGCAGTATTTT.

As concerns this clonotype: The junction and the germline gene differ at one end; a read error may be behind it. DNA of the CDR3: TGTGGCAGCGTCTCGGGGCTGGGAGCCAAAGATACGCAGTACTTC. This sequence encodes CGSVSGLGAKDTQYF. V and J are TRBV11-3 and TRBJ2-4; D assignment may be TRBD1 or TRBD2 (5 bases each). Per the germline V gene, CDR1 is SGHNT and CDR2 is YENEEA. The CDR3 sequence is 15 residues long.

This clonotype was counted many times. The chain links TRBV6-4 to TRBJ2-1; D may correspond to TRBD1 or TRBD2 (5 bases each). The CDR3 is 13 amino acids. V lost 5 bases and J 6 bases, leaving 11 bases between the germline ends. From germline, CDR1 is MRHNA and CDR2 SNTAGT. DNA of the CDR3: TGTGCCAGCAGTTCCGGGACCCCCAATGAGCAGTTCTTC. It codes for CASSSGTPNEQFF.

In its sample, this clonotype is medium-sized. The rearrangement joins TRBV11-3 to TRBJ2-1; 10 nucleotides align to TRBD2. The CDR3 is 16 residues long. Trimming took 0 bases from V and 4 from J; bases not matched to a gene: 3. Germline CDR1 SGHNT, CDR2 YENEEA. The CDR3 coding sequence is TGTGCCAGCAGCTTAGAAAGCGGGGGGGCATACAATGAGCAGTTCTTC. Translated, it gives CASSLESGGAYNEQFF.

About this clonotype: One junction end does not reproduce the germline sequence, and a read error may be involved. The genes are TRBV28 and TRBJ2-3, with a possible D match to TRBD2 (6 bases). The DNA end favors TRBJ2-4, so the J call may be wrong. Per the germline V gene, CDR1 is MDHEN and CDR2 is SYDVKM. This CDR3 has 15 residues. CDR3 nucleotide sequence: TGTGGCAGCAGCCCGGGGCTGGGAGGCACAGATACTCAGTACTTC. It yields the protein CGSSPGLGGTDTQYF.

In its sample, this clonotype was seen a few times. The chain links TRBV6-1 to TRBJ2-5; 12 bases map to TRBD2. The V and J ends lost 3 bases and 4 bases, in that order; junction bases with no gene match: 6. The CDR3 is 16 amino acids. CDR1 and CDR2 from the germline V gene are MNHNS and SASEGT. CDR3 sequence: CASSDQRLAGVETQYF. CDR3 nucleotide sequence: TGTGCCAGCAGTGACCAACGACTAGCGGGGGTAGAGACCCAGTACTTC.

About this clonotype itself: Lacking the conserved final phenylalanine or tryptophan, this CDR3 likely reflects a read error. The DNA is left out, because the CDR3 cannot be placed on it with certainty; the CDR3 is given as TCRdb lists it. The gene calls are TRBV6-1 and TRBJ1-6. Germline loops: CDR1 MNHNS, CDR2 SASEGT. 18 amino acids form the CDR3, both terminal residues included. CDR3 protein: CASRSGTTQSYNEQFFGP.

At least ten counts were recorded for this clonotype. At one end, the junction sequence differs from germline, possibly due to a read error. The V call is TRBV7-2, the J call TRBJ2-3; a possible D gene is TRBD2 (6 bases). Germline CDR1 is SGHTA and CDR2 is FQGNSA. This CDR3 is 11 amino acids long. CDR3 in DNA: TGTGCCAGCAGCCTAGCGGATACGCAGTATTTT. Its translation: CASSLADTQYF. The whole variable domain, remainder taken from reference TRBV7-2 and TRBJ2-3, is GAGVSQSPSNKVTEKGKDVELRCDPISGHTALYWYRQSLGQGLEFLIYFQGNSAPDKSGLPSDRFSAERTGGSVSTLTIQRTQQEDSAVYLCASSLADTQYFGPGTRLTVL.